Below, 26 T cell receptor beta chains from the same sample are listed, as sequenced in a study of Tregs in tolerant kidney transplant recipients. Sequencing was performed with immunoSEQ multiplex PCR; in TCRdb, only in-frame clones are kept and a portion is missing. The data contain some 62,000 clones, roughly 98% of them seen just once; the ten biggest clones take up nearly 0.35%. Specimen: Tregs from blood, collected before the transplant. These receptors were obtained from a human donor who received a combined kidney and bone marrow transplant.

V and J are TRBV4-2 and TRBJ2-3, with TRBD2 matching 9 bases. The junction had 10 bases not matched to a gene; V was cut back by 4 bases and J by 2 bases. Germline CDR1 LGHNA, CDR2 YNFKEQ. The CDR3 has 17 amino acids. The CDR3 loop is CASSPDMTSGITDTQYF. CDR3 in DNA: TGTGCCAGCAGCCCCGATATGACTAGCGGAATCACAGATACGCAGTATTTT.

The chain uses TRBV7-8 and TRBJ2-3; D unclear. Trimming removed 7 bases from V and 2 bases from J, with 19 bases in between. The CDR3 loop spans 16 amino acids. Germline values: CDR1 SGHVS, CDR2 FQNEAQ. For the CDR3, the DNA is TGTGCCAGCACCCCTCTAAGCGTGAGCCCCACAGATACGCAGTATTTT. Translated, it gives CASTPLSVSPTDTQYF.

This clone has a single count. The chain uses TRBV6-1 and TRBJ1-1; a weak D match, TRBD1 (5 bases). The germline CDR1 and CDR2 sequences are MNHNS and SASEGT. The V and J ends lost 5 bases and 4 bases respectively, with 14 bases between them. This CDR3 spans 14 amino acids. The CDR3 coding sequence is TGTGCCAGCAGTCAGTCGGGGGGGGGCACTGAAGCTTTCTTT. Its protein is CASSQSGGGTEAFF.

The rearrangement joins TRBV9 to TRBJ2-5; D call uncertain. Trimming stripped 0 bases from V and 3 bases from J, with 15 bases between. There are 16 residues in the CDR3. Germline V lookup: CDR1 SGDLS, CDR2 YYNGEE. This CDR3 reads CASSVGSFYEKETQYF. The CDR3 DNA reads TGTGCCAGCAGCGTAGGGAGTTTCTATGAGAAAGAGACCCAGTACTTC.

The rearrangement joins TRBV5-4 to TRBJ1-2; the match to TRBD1 covers 7 bases. CDR1 and CDR2 (germline): SGHNT, YYREEE (reference sequence). V shed 6 bases, J shed 2 bases, and the junction held 10 bases outside the gene matches. The CDR3 runs 15 residues. CDR3 residues: CASIKTPGQNYGYTF. In DNA form, the CDR3 reads TGTGCCAGCATCAAGACTCCGGGACAGAACTATGGCTACACCTTC.

This clone was seen only once. The V and J genes are TRBV29-1 and TRBJ1-2, with TRBD1 as a possible D gene (5 bases). The CDR3 spans 17 residues. V shed 2 bases and J shed 6 bases, with 25 bases lying between them. CDR1 and CDR2 (germline): SQVTM, ANQGSEA. The CDR3 bases are TGCAGCGTTGAAACTGCCAGGGTACTGGGATCCTTAGATGGCTACACCTTC. This translates into CSVETARVLGSLDGYTF.

The V gene is TRBV18, the J gene TRBJ1-2, with D perhaps matching TRBD1 (5 bases). The CDR3 spans 15 residues. Between the trimmed V and J ends, which lost 2 bases and 7 bases, there was a span of 17 bases. Germline CDR1 is KGHSH and CDR2 is LQKENI. The CDR3 loop reads CASSPSREGTGGYTF. CDR3 coding DNA: TGTGCCAGCTCACCATCGAGGGAGGGGACGGGTGGCTACACCTTC.

This clone was seen once. This chain links TRBV5-4 with TRBJ2-5, with D possibly TRBD2 on 6 matching bases. Looked up from germline, CDR1 is SGHNT and CDR2 is YYREEE (reference sequence). The CDR3 spans 15 residues. V shed 4 bases and J shed 0 bases, with 13 bases lying between them. This CDR3 reads CASSLGLAYQETQYF. The DNA of the CDR3 is TGTGCCAGCAGCCTGGGGCTAGCGTACCAAGAGACCCAGTACTTC.

The CDR3 DNA reads TGTGCCAGCAGCTCTAATTCGGGGTATAGCACAGATACGCAGTATTTT. Protein product: CASSSNSGYSTDTQYF. The rearrangement uses TRBV7-3 and TRBJ2-3; TRBD2 is a possible D gene (5 bases). This CDR3 has 16 amino acids. The ends were cut back, 4 bases at V and 0 bases at J, with 14 bases in the middle. Germline assignment: CDR1 SGHTA and CDR2 FQGTGA.

This clone was seen a single time. This chain joins TRBV21-1 and TRBJ1-3. TRBV21-1 is labeled a pseudogene. CDR3 size: 17 residues. In DNA form, the CDR3 reads TGTGCCAGCAGCGAAAAGGTTCACTATTCCTCTGGAAACACCATATATTTT. Translation gives CASSEKVHYSSGNTIYF.

This chain uses TRBV11-3 with TRBJ2-7, with 9 bases aligning to TRBD1. The trim removed 5 bases at V and 2 bases at J, leaving 1 base unmatched. Germline-derived CDR1 and CDR2 are SGHNT and YENEEA. The length of the CDR3 is 13 residues. The CDR3, as DNA: TGTGCCAGCAGCCGGACAGGGGCCTACGAGCAGTACTTC. Translated: CASSRTGAYEQYF.

The J gene is TRBJ2-7, the V gene TRBV5-1, with D perhaps matching TRBD2 (5 bases). The germline V gene has CDR1 SGHRS and CDR2 YFSETQ. V lost 1 base and J 4 bases, leaving 12 bases between the germline ends. This CDR3 has 14 residues. The CDR3 loop reads CASSLLGSAYEQYF. CDR3 nucleotides: TGCGCCAGCAGCTTGTTGGGTAGCGCGTACGAGCAGTACTTC.

The rearrangement links TRBV30 to TRBJ2-7; D remains unclear. Germline CDR1 is GTSNPN and CDR2 is SVGIG (reference sequence). V shed 5 bases and J shed 4 bases, with 9 bases lying between them. The CDR3 totals 11 residues. CDR3 loop: CAWANSYEQYF. In DNA form, the CDR3 reads TGTGCCTGGGCAAACAGTTACGAGCAGTACTTC.

The chain combines TRBV4-2 with TRBJ2-7, with D tentatively TRBD2 (6 bases). The CDR3 is made up of 15 amino acids. CDR1 is LGHNA and CDR2 is YNFKEQ in the germline V gene. Trimming pared 0 bases from V and 7 bases from J, leaving 16 bases between. The CDR3 spells CASSQDERAGGEQYF. The CDR3 nucleotides read TGTGCCAGCAGCCAAGATGAACGGGCCGGGGGAGAGCAGTACTTC.

The V gene is TRBV7-3, the J gene TRBJ2-5; a possible D gene is TRBD2 (6 bases). CDR1 and CDR2 from the germline V gene are SGHTA and FQGTGA. V was clipped by 2 bases and J by 2 bases, with 12 bases between them. The CDR3 has 15 amino acids. Written as DNA, the CDR3 is TGTGCCAGCAGCTTATCGGGGCGGGGTCAAGAGACCCAGTACTTC. This gives the protein CASSLSGRGQETQYF.

This chain links TRBV6-4 with TRBJ1-1; D possibly corresponds to TRBD1 (5 bases). Germline loops: CDR1 MRHNA, CDR2 SNTAGT. V shed 6 bases and J shed 1 base, with 18 bases lying between them. The CDR3 has 16 amino acids. As DNA, the CDR3 is TGTGCCAGCAGGGACGAGGGCGGGGGGGGGAACACTGAAGCTTTCTTT. Protein: CASRDEGGGGNTEAFF.

The rearrangement links TRBV11-1 to TRBJ1-1; D not certain. Deletions cut 0 bases from V and 10 bases from J, with 12 bases between. The germline CDR1 and CDR2 sequences are SGHAT and FQDESV (reference sequence). The CDR3 contains 13 residues. CDR3 in DNA: TGTGCCAGCAGCTTAGCTGGGAAGCGGGGAGCTTTCTTT. Translated: CASSLAGKRGAFF.

The V and J genes are TRBV18 and TRBJ1-2, with TRBD1 matching 8 bases. Germline lookup yields CDR1 KGHSH and CDR2 LQKENI. The CDR3 runs 14 residues. Trimming cost V 0 bases and J 7 bases; bases outside gene matches: 4. For the CDR3, the DNA is TGTGCCAGCTCACCACCCGTCAGGGGGCTTGGCTACACCTTC. This translates into CASSPPVRGLGYTF.

This clone appeared a single time. The chain recombines TRBV14 with TRBJ2-5; D might be TRBD1 (6 bases). The V end was cut by 1 base, the J end by 5 bases, with 8 bases between. Germline V gives CDR1 SGHDN, CDR2 FVKESK. The CDR3 length is 13 residues. CDR3 amino acids: CASSQGRGETQYF. In nucleotides, the CDR3 is TGTGCCAGCAGCCAAGGAAGGGGGGAGACCCAGTACTTC.

The chain has TRBV11-2 and TRBJ2-3; the D gene is possibly TRBD1 (6 bases). V lost 3 bases, J lost 7 bases, and 14 bases lay in between. This CDR3 comprises 14 residues. Per germline, CDR1 SGHAT and CDR2 FQNNGV. CDR3 sequence (DNA): TGTGCCAGCAGCTTTGCTTACAGGGAATATACGCAGTATTTT. The encoded protein is CASSFAYREYTQYF.

The chain is built from TRBV2 and TRBJ1-5, with D tentatively TRBD1 (5 bases). The CDR3 spans 14 residues. Germline assignment: CDR1 SNHLY and CDR2 FYNNEI. V lost 2 bases, J lost 5 bases, and 10 bases lay in between. CDR3 in DNA: TGTGCCAGCAGTGAAATCGGGGGACATCAGCCCCAGCATTTT. This codes for CASSEIGGHQPQHF.

The chain carries TRBV6-6 and TRBJ2-1, with D uncertain. V lost 3 bases and J 4 bases, leaving 13 bases between the germline ends. The CDR3 is 15 residues long. The V gene's germline CDR1 is MNHNY and CDR2 SVGAGI (reference sequence). CDR3 residues: CASSYQWSRYNEQFF. Here the CDR3 DNA reads TGTGCCAGCAGTTATCAGTGGAGCCGATACAATGAGCAGTTCTTC.

The chain links TRBV7-2 to TRBJ2-1; the match to TRBD2 covers 10 bases. CDR1 SGHTA and CDR2 FQGNSA come from the germline V gene. The junction had 6 bases not matched to a gene; V was cut back by 5 bases and J by 5 bases. The CDR3 loop spans 15 amino acids. DNA for the CDR3: TGTGCCAGCAGCCCCGGGACTAGCGTGGACAATGAGCAGTTCTTC. This sequence encodes CASSPGTSVDNEQFF.

The chain combines TRBV6-6 with TRBJ2-7, with 7 bases lining up with TRBD2. Germline V gives CDR1 MNHNY, CDR2 SVGAGI (reference sequence). Germline trimming cut 0 bases from V and 2 bases from J; bases unmatched to any gene: 1. The CDR3 has 14 amino acids. The CDR3 loop is CASSYSGRAYEQYF. The CDR3 DNA reads as TGTGCCAGCAGTTACTCGGGGAGGGCCTACGAGCAGTACTTC.

The chain recombines TRBV28 with TRBJ1-1; possibly TRBD1 for D (5 bases). V shed 10 bases and J shed 11 bases, with 20 bases lying between them. Germline V lookup: CDR1 MDHEN, CDR2 SYDVKM. This CDR3 comprises 12 residues. Here the CDR3 DNA reads TGTGCCACCCTCCCCGGGGGGTCGGTCGCTTTCTTT. It is translated as CATLPGGSVAFF.

This sequence joins TRBV5-4 and TRBJ2-7, with TRBD2 matching over 8 bases. The CDR3 runs to 17 residues. Germline CDR1 is SGHNT and CDR2 is YYREEE (reference sequence). V lost 4 bases to trimming and J lost 1 base; unmatched junction nucleotides: 13. This CDR3 is CASSPPRGVAGSYEQYF. The DNA for the CDR3 is TGTGCCAGCAGCCCCCCCCGAGGGGTAGCGGGATCCTACGAGCAGTACTTC.